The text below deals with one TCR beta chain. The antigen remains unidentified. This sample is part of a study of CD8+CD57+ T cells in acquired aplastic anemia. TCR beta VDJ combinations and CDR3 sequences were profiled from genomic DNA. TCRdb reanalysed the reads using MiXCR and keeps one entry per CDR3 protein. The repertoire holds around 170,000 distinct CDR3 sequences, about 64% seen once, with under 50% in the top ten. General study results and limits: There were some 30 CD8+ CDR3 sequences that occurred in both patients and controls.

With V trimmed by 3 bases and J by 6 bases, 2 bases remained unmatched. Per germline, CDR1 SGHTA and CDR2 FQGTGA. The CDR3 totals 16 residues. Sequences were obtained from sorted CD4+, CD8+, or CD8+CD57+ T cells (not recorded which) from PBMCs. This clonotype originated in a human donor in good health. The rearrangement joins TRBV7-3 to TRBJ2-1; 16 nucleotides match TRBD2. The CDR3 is CASSFGTSGRGNEQFF. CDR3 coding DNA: TGTGCCAGCAGCTTCGGGACTAGCGGGAGGGGCAATGAGCAGTTCTTC.